A selection of T cell receptor beta chains follows, all from one sample in a study of T cell repertoires in cytomegalovirus infection. TCRdb fed the reads into MiXCR, producing one record per CDR3 protein. The sample yields hundreds of thousands of distinct CDR3 sequences, about 23% seen once. Sample: CD8+ T cells from PBMCs. Receptor source: a human donor in good health (CMV status not recorded). Some clones in this sample may be carry-over from other donors' samples. The CDR3 runs from the conserved cysteine through the conserved F or W. D genes are given only for firm matches. Clone size is not always given. Where it is, it says once, few, many or a class for expanded clones.

CDR3 protein: CATSLGASTDTQYF
CDR3 DNA: TGTGCCACCAGCCTCGGGGCCAGCACAGATACGCAGTATTTT
D gene: .
clone size: many
V gene: TRBV24-1
J gene: TRBJ2-3

CDR3 protein: CASSLWGRDTDTQYF
CDR3 DNA: TGTGCCAGCAGTCTCTGGGGACGTGACACAGATACGCAGTATTTT
D gene: .
clone size: .
V gene: TRBV28
J gene: TRBJ2-3

CDR3 protein: CASSQSPPGHYSNQPQHF
CDR3 DNA: TGCGCCAGCAGTCAATCCCCCCCGGGACACTATAGCAATCAGCCCCAGCATTTT
D gene: .
clone size: .
V gene: TRBV23-1
J gene: TRBJ1-5

CDR3 protein: CASSGGLAGATNTGELFF
CDR3 DNA: TGTGCCAGCAGTGGGGGACTAGCGGGGGCCACGAACACCGGGGAGCTGTTTTTT
D gene: TRBD2
clone size: .
V gene: TRBV28
J gene: TRBJ2-2

CDR3 protein: CASSDSGGQETQYF
CDR3 DNA: TGTGCCAGCAGTGATAGCGGGGGACAAGAGACCCAGTACTTC
D gene: TRBD2
clone size: many
V gene: TRBV2
J gene: TRBJ2-5

CDR3 protein: CASSWPGLAGGTTDTQYF
CDR3 DNA: TGTGCCAGCAGCTGGCCGGGACTAGCGGGGGGGACCACAGATACGCAGTATTTT
D gene: TRBD2
clone size: many
V gene: TRBV7-8
J gene: TRBJ2-3

CDR3 protein: CATRQGPYEQYF
CDR3 DNA: TGTGCCACTCGACAGGGTCCCTACGAGCAGTACTTC
D gene: TRBD1
clone size: .
V gene: TRBV2
J gene: TRBJ2-7

CDR3 protein: CASSQEPPSSPTGELFF
CDR3 DNA: TGCGCCAGCAGCCAAGAACCCCCCTCCTCGCCCACCGGGGAGCTGTTTTTT
D gene: .
clone size: .
V gene: TRBV4-1
J gene: TRBJ2-2

CDR3 protein: CASSYEAGGYEQYF
CDR3 DNA: TGTGCCAGCAGTTACGAAGCGGGTGGCTACGAGCAGTACTTC
D gene: .
clone size: once
V gene: TRBV6-5
J gene: TRBJ2-7

CDR3 protein: CASSLSRDRGEQYF
CDR3 DNA: TGTGCCAGCAGTCTGAGCCGGGACAGGGGCGAGCAGTACTTC
D gene: TRBD1
clone size: .
V gene: TRBV2
J gene: TRBJ2-7

CDR3 protein: CASRLARGDTQYF
CDR3 DNA: TGTGCCAGCAGGTTGGCTCGAGGAGATACGCAGTATTTT
D gene: .
clone size: many
V gene: TRBV7-6
J gene: TRBJ2-3

CDR3 protein: CASTLTVTDTQYF
CDR3 DNA: TGTGCCAGCACCCTAACGGTGACAGATACGCAGTATTTT
D gene: .
clone size: .
V gene: TRBV27
J gene: TRBJ2-3

CDR3 protein: CASSQDRGGVQPQHF
CDR3 DNA: TGCGCCAGCAGCCAAGATCGCGGGGGAGTCCAGCCCCAGCATTTT
D gene: .
clone size: .
V gene: TRBV4-1
J gene: TRBJ1-5

CDR3 protein: CASSQGQGYNSPLHF
CDR3 DNA: TGTGCCAGCAGCCAGGGACAGGGGTATAATTCACCCCTCCACTTT
D gene: TRBD1
clone size: .
V gene: TRBV14
J gene: TRBJ1-6

CDR3 protein: CASSLSTYEQYF
CDR3 DNA: TGTGCCAGCAGTTTATCGACCTACGAGCAGTACTTC
D gene: .
clone size: few
V gene: TRBV28
J gene: TRBJ2-7

CDR3 protein: CAIITGQTYEQYF
CDR3 DNA: TGTGCCATCATTACCGGCCAAACCTACGAGCAGTACTTC
D gene: .
clone size: many
V gene: TRBV7-9
J gene: TRBJ2-7

CDR3 protein: CATSDVPTGTGNKQFF
CDR3 DNA: TGTGCCACCAGTGATGTCCCGACTGGGACGGGCAATAAGCAGTTCTTC
D gene: .
clone size: .
V gene: TRBV24-1
J gene: TRBJ2-1

CDR3 protein: CASSSRTHFYEQYF
CDR3 DNA: TGTGCCAGCAGTTCTCGGACACATTTCTACGAGCAGTACTTC
D gene: .
clone size: .
V gene: TRBV28
J gene: TRBJ2-7

CDR3 protein: CASSLLAGIQETQYF
CDR3 DNA: TGTGCCAGCAGTTTACTTGCGGGGATCCAAGAGACCCAGTACTTC
D gene: .
clone size: .
V gene: TRBV12-3/TRBV12-4
J gene: TRBJ2-5

CDR3 protein: CSVLTGGSNYGYTF
CDR3 DNA: TGCAGTGTCCTGACAGGGGGCAGTAACTATGGCTACACCTTC
D gene: TRBD1
clone size: .
V gene: TRBV20-1
J gene: TRBJ1-2

CDR3 protein: CASRPGGGFPEQYF
CDR3 DNA: TGTGCCAGCAGACCCGGCGGGGGTTTCCCCGAGCAGTACTTC
D gene: TRBD2
clone size: .
V gene: TRBV27
J gene: TRBJ2-7

CDR3 protein: CASSPTGANTGELFF
CDR3 DNA: TGTGCCAGCTCACCGACAGGGGCTAACACCGGGGAGCTGTTTTTT
D gene: TRBD1
clone size: few
V gene: TRBV18
J gene: TRBJ2-2

CDR3 protein: CASSQEYPGAAVETQYF
CDR3 DNA: TGCGCCAGCAGCCAAGAATATCCGGGGGCCGCCGTAGAGACCCAGTACTTC
D gene: .
clone size: .
V gene: TRBV4-1
J gene: TRBJ2-5

CDR3 protein: CAGSLVTNTYEQYF
CDR3 DNA: TGTGCCGGCAGCTTAGTAACAAATACCTACGAGCAGTACTTC
D gene: .
clone size: .
V gene: TRBV7-6
J gene: TRBJ2-7

CDR3 protein: CASTYLNTEAFF
CDR3 DNA: TGTGCCAGCACTTACTTGAACACTGAAGCTTTCTTT
D gene: .
clone size: few
V gene: TRBV7-9
J gene: TRBJ1-1

CDR3 protein: CASSFLGLRTDTQYF
CDR3 DNA: TGTGCCAGCAGCTTTCTGGGCCTACGCACAGATACGCAGTATTTT
D gene: .
clone size: many
V gene: TRBV7-9
J gene: TRBJ2-3

CDR3 protein: CASSLVGSASYGYTF
CDR3 DNA: TGTGCCAGCAGCTTGGTGGGTTCAGCTTCCTATGGCTACACCTTC
D gene: .
clone size: .
V gene: TRBV5-4
J gene: TRBJ1-2

CDR3 protein: CASSYLAAENYEQYF
CDR3 DNA: TGTGCCAGCAGTTACCTGGCAGCCGAAAACTACGAGCAGTACTTC
D gene: .
clone size: few
V gene: TRBV6-6
J gene: TRBJ2-7

CDR3 protein: CAIGRDFYGYTF
CDR3 DNA: TGTGCCATCGGGAGAGACTTCTATGGCTACACCTTC
D gene: .
clone size: .
V gene: TRBV10-3
J gene: TRBJ1-2

CDR3 protein: CASSQDTMGGYTF
CDR3 DNA: TGCGCCAGCAGCCAAGATACTATGGGTGGCTACACCTTC
D gene: .
clone size: many
V gene: TRBV4-1
J gene: TRBJ1-2

CDR3 protein: CASSLGPDRYNEQFF
CDR3 DNA: TGTGCCAGCAGCTTAGGGCCGGACAGATACAATGAGCAGTTCTTC
D gene: .
clone size: many
V gene: TRBV7-6
J gene: TRBJ2-1

CDR3 protein: CASSSGRSGESYNEQFF
CDR3 DNA: TGTGCCAGCAGCTCGGGACGTAGCGGGGAATCCTACAATGAGCAGTTCTTC
D gene: TRBD2
clone size: few
V gene: TRBV5-8
J gene: TRBJ2-1

CDR3 protein: CASTNGGGNNEQFF
CDR3 DNA: TGCGCCAGCACTAACGGCGGGGGAAACAATGAGCAGTTCTTC
D gene: TRBD2
clone size: many
V gene: TRBV4-1
J gene: TRBJ2-1

CDR3 protein: CSVEVVGQGDTIYF
CDR3 DNA: TGCAGCGTTGAAGTAGTCGGGCAGGGGGACACCATATATTTT
D gene: TRBD1
clone size: .
V gene: TRBV29-1
J gene: TRBJ1-3

CDR3 protein: CSVEGYLAGDTDTQYF
CDR3 DNA: TGCAGCGTTGAAGGGTATCTAGCGGGGGACACAGATACGCAGTATTTT
D gene: TRBD2
clone size: few
V gene: TRBV29-1
J gene: TRBJ2-3

CDR3 protein: CASSPGQGGTEAFF
CDR3 DNA: TGTGCCAGCAGCCCCGGACAGGGTGGGACTGAAGCTTTCTTT
D gene: TRBD1
clone size: many
V gene: TRBV13
J gene: TRBJ1-1

CDR3 protein: CASRGRHQETQYF
CDR3 DNA: TGTGCCAGCAGGGGCAGGCACCAAGAGACCCAGTACTTC
D gene: .
clone size: .
V gene: TRBV28
J gene: TRBJ2-5

CDR3 protein: CASRRAHENEQYF
CDR3 DNA: TGTGCCAGCAGGAGGGCGCACGAGAACGAGCAGTACTTC
D gene: .
clone size: .
V gene: TRBV7-9
J gene: TRBJ2-7

CDR3 protein: CASSQVPYEQYF
CDR3 DNA: TGCGCCAGCAGCCAAGTCCCATACGAGCAGTACTTC
D gene: .
clone size: few
V gene: TRBV4-1
J gene: TRBJ2-7

CDR3 protein: CSVADRNTEAFF
CDR3 DNA: TGCAGCGTTGCGGACAGGAACACTGAAGCTTTCTTT
D gene: .
clone size: .
V gene: TRBV29-1
J gene: TRBJ1-1

CDR3 protein: CASSQEKRGPYEQYF
CDR3 DNA: TGTGCCAGCAGCCAAGAAAAGCGGGGGCCCTACGAGCAGTACTTC
D gene: TRBD2
clone size: .
V gene: TRBV14
J gene: TRBJ2-7

CDR3 protein: CASSPPGQVGGYTF
CDR3 DNA: TGTGCCAGCAGCCCACCGGGACAGGTTGGTGGCTACACCTTC
D gene: TRBD1
clone size: .
V gene: TRBV7-9
J gene: TRBJ1-2

CDR3 protein: CASSYSREGLPSGANVLTF
CDR3 DNA: TGTGCCAGCAGTTACTCGAGGGAGGGGCTTCCCTCTGGGGCCAACGTCCTGACTTTC
D gene: TRBD2
clone size: .
V gene: TRBV6-5
J gene: TRBJ2-6

CDR3 protein: CASSFGGLYEQYF
CDR3 DNA: TGTGCCAGCAGTTTCGGGGGCCTCTACGAGCAGTACTTC
D gene: .
clone size: .
V gene: TRBV12-3/TRBV12-4
J gene: TRBJ2-7

CDR3 protein: CASSARQGTEPQHF
CDR3 DNA: TGTGCCAGTAGTGCCAGACAGGGTACGGAGCCCCAGCATTTT
D gene: TRBD1
clone size: .
V gene: TRBV19
J gene: TRBJ1-5

CDR3 protein: CSVEGGVHTF
CDR3 DNA: TGCAGCGTTGAAGGGGGGGTCCACACCTTC
D gene: .
clone size: .
V gene: TRBV29-1
J gene: TRBJ1-2

CDR3 protein: CAISVSGAGTEAFF
CDR3 DNA: TGTGCCATCAGTGTTTCAGGGGCGGGCACTGAAGCTTTCTTT
D gene: .
clone size: few
V gene: TRBV10-3
J gene: TRBJ1-1

CDR3 protein: CASSQDPGHKQETQYF
CDR3 DNA: TGTGCCAGCAGCCAAGATCCGGGACATAAACAAGAGACCCAGTACTTC
D gene: .
clone size: .
V gene: TRBV3-1
J gene: TRBJ2-5

CDR3 protein: CASSETGKSYEQYF
CDR3 DNA: TGTGCCAGCAGCGAGACAGGGAAGTCCTACGAGCAGTACTTC
D gene: TRBD1
clone size: .
V gene: TRBV27
J gene: TRBJ2-7

CDR3 protein: CASSLVRGFTEAFF
CDR3 DNA: TGTGCCAGCAGCTTAGTAAGAGGGTTCACTGAAGCTTTCTTT
D gene: .
clone size: many
V gene: TRBV7-9
J gene: TRBJ1-1

CDR3 protein: CASSPDPYTDTQYF
CDR3 DNA: TGTGCCAGCAGTCCCGATCCATACACAGATACGCAGTATTTT
D gene: .
clone size: .
V gene: TRBV14
J gene: TRBJ2-3